Listed below are T cell receptor beta chains from one sample, sequenced in a study of control samples from healthy donors and cancer patients. TCRdb's table, derived via immunoSEQ multiplex PCR, lists solely in-frame clones and lacks some. The repertoire includes around 180,000 clones, just over 85% of them detected once, and nearly 5% sits in the top ten. Sequenced input: blood. Every receptor here comes from a woman aged 30 to 39 in good health. CDR3s include the opening cysteine and the closing phenylalanine or tryptophan. D genes are given only for firm matches. Size is stated for part of the rows, as once, few or many counts, or as a class when the clone is expanded.

TGTGCCAGCAGACCGACAGGGATTTACACAGATACGCAGTATTTT,CASRPTGIYTDTQYF,TRBD1,TRBJ2-3,TRBV27,NA
TGCAGTGCTAGTGCTCCGGGGGTTTCTTTAGAGAACACTGAAGCTTTCTTT,CSASAPGVSLENTEAFF,NA,TRBJ1-1,TRBV20-1,NA
TGTGCCAGCGGGGCAGGGTCTTACTATGGCTACACCTTC,CASGAGSYYGYTF,NA,TRBJ1-2,TRBV5-6,NA
TGCGCCAGCAGCCAGGGGGTTGCGGGCGGCCAGCCCCAGCATTTT,CASSQGVAGGQPQHF,NA,TRBJ1-5,TRBV4-1,NA
TGTGCCAGCAGTTCAGGACAGGGTTCATCGGATACGCAGTATTTT,CASSSGQGSSDTQYF,TRBD1,TRBJ2-3,TRBV6-2/TRBV6-3,NA
TGTGCTAGTGGTTTGGTAGTTGCGAATGGGCAGAGCTCTAACTATGGCTACACCTTC,CASGLVVANGQSSNYGYTF,NA,TRBJ1-2,TRBV12-5,NA
TGCGCCAGCAGCTTGGGACAGGGGAATGGCTACACCTTC,CASSLGQGNGYTF,TRBD1,TRBJ1-2,TRBV5-1,NA
TGTGCCAGCAGCGGAGGGTTATACGGGACCCAGTACTTC,CASSGGLYGTQYF,NA,TRBJ2-5,TRBV9,NA
TGCGCCAGCAGCCAAGATCAGTCTAGCGGGGGGGCCTATACGCAGTATTTT,CASSQDQSSGGAYTQYF,TRBD2,TRBJ2-3,TRBV4-1,NA
TGTGCCAGCAGGGACAGCCCCGGGGAGCTGTTTTTT,CASRDSPGELFF,NA,TRBJ2-2,TRBV28,NA
TGTGCCAGCAGCCAAGACCCGTTTAGCAATAATGAAAAACTGTTTTTT,CASSQDPFSNNEKLFF,NA,TRBJ1-4,TRBV3-1/TRBV3-2,many
TGTGCCAGCGGGGGAACCGGGACAGCTTCTAACTATGGCTACACCTTC,CASGGTGTASNYGYTF,TRBD1,TRBJ1-2,TRBV6-6,NA
TGTGCCAGCAGTTTGGAAGCTGGAAACACCATATATTTT,CASSLEAGNTIYF,NA,TRBJ1-3,TRBV6-6,NA
TGTGCCAGCAGCCTCCATTGGGGCCTAAGCGGAAACACCATATATTTT,CASSLHWGLSGNTIYF,NA,TRBJ1-3,TRBV7-8,NA
TGTGCCAGCAGCTCACACACCCGACTAGCCTCAGATACGCAGTATTTT,CASSSHTRLASDTQYF,TRBD2,TRBJ2-3,TRBV7-2,NA
TGTGCCAGCAGACGATGGGGAGGAGACAATGAGCAGTTCTTC,CASRRWGGDNEQFF,NA,TRBJ2-1,TRBV2,NA